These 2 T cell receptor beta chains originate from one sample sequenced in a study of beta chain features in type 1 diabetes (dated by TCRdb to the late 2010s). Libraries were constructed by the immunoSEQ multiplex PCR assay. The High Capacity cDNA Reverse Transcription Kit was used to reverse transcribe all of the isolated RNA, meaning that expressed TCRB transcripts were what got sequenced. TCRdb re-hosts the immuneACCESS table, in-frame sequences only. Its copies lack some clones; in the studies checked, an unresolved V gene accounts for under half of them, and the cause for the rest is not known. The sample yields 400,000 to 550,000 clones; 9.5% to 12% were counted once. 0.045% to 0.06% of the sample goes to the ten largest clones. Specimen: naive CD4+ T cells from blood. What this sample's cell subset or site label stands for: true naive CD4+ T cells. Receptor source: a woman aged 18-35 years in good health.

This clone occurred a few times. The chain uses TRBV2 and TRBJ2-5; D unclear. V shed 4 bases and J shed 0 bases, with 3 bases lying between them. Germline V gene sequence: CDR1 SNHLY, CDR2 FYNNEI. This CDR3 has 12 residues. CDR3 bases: TGTGCCAGCAGTGTCGACCAAGAGACCCAGTACTTC. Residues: CASSVDQETQYF.

The CDR3 sequence: CSVERVPGALGEQYF. The CDR3 region has the DNA TGCAGCGTTGAACGTGTGCCAGGGGCGCTCGGCGAGCAGTACTTC. The rearrangement joins TRBV29-1 to TRBJ2-7, with a weak D call TRBD1 (6 bases). The V end was cut by 2 bases, the J end by 6 bases, with 20 bases between. This CDR3 spans 15 amino acids. Germline CDR1 reads SQVTM; CDR2 reads ANQGSEA.